A selection of T cell receptor beta chains follows, all from one sample in a study of somatic mutations in cytotoxic T cells in rheumatoid arthritis. TCRdb's table, derived via immunoSEQ multiplex PCR, lists solely in-frame clones and lacks some. The sample records approximately 20,000 clones, approximately 87% being singletons. The material sequenced was CD8+ T cells sorted from blood. These TCRs come from a middle-aged man in good health. The CDR3 runs from the conserved cysteine through the conserved F or W. Fields, in order: clone size, D gene, V gene, J gene, CDR3 protein, CDR3 DNA. The D gene is left open where the match is weak. Part of the rows lack a size; the others show once, few, many or a class for expanded clones.

abundance: -
d_gene: TRBD1
v_gene: TRBV9
j_gene: TRBJ2-6
CDR3aa: CASSAGTGENSGANVLTF
CDR3nt: TGTGCCAGCAGCGCAGGGACAGGGGAAAACTCTGGGGCCAACGTCCTGACTTTC

abundance: -
d_gene: TRBD1
v_gene: TRBV19
j_gene: TRBJ1-5
CDR3aa: CASSYSDRVANQPQHF
CDR3nt: TGTGCCAGTAGTTACTCCGACAGGGTCGCTAATCAGCCCCAGCATTTT

abundance: medium-sized
d_gene: -
v_gene: TRBV21-1
j_gene: TRBJ1-1
CDR3aa: CASSIVRPMNTEAFF
CDR3nt: TGTGCCAGCAGCATCGTACGGCCTATGAACACTGAAGCTTTCTTT

abundance: -
d_gene: -
v_gene: TRBV29-1
j_gene: TRBJ2-1
CDR3aa: CSVEDHDSGGPLYNEQFF
CDR3nt: TGCAGCGTTGAAGATCATGATAGCGGAGGACCCCTCTACAATGAGCAGTTCTTC

abundance: -
d_gene: TRBD2
v_gene: TRBV9
j_gene: TRBJ2-1
CDR3aa: CASSPRRTSFSNEQFF
CDR3nt: TGTGCCAGCAGCCCCAGAAGGACTAGCTTTTCCAATGAGCAGTTCTTC

abundance: few
d_gene: -
v_gene: TRBV19
j_gene: TRBJ1-5
CDR3aa: CASGLAGLSQPQHF
CDR3nt: TGTGCCAGTGGGTTGGCGGGGCTAAGTCAGCCCCAGCATTTT

abundance: -
d_gene: -
v_gene: TRBV4-3
j_gene: TRBJ2-1
CDR3aa: CASSQFGNEQFF
CDR3nt: TGCGCCAGCAGCCAATTCGGGAATGAGCAGTTCTTC

abundance: -
d_gene: -
v_gene: TRBV15
j_gene: TRBJ2-7
CDR3aa: CATGEGTGSYEQYF
CDR3nt: TGTGCCACCGGAGAGGGAACAGGGTCCTACGAGCAGTACTTC

abundance: -
d_gene: -
v_gene: TRBV7-9
j_gene: TRBJ1-3
CDR3aa: CASSGGDGNKPSGNTIYF
CDR3nt: TGTGCCAGCAGCGGGGGGGACGGAAACAAACCCTCTGGAAACACCATATATTTT

abundance: -
d_gene: TRBD1
v_gene: TRBV7-9
j_gene: TRBJ2-7
CDR3aa: CASSFFPRDRVDYEQYF
CDR3nt: TGTGCCAGCAGCTTTTTTCCCCGAGACAGGGTAGACTACGAGCAGTACTTC

abundance: -
d_gene: -
v_gene: TRBV28
j_gene: TRBJ1-5
CDR3aa: CASTGGQASNQPQHF
CDR3nt: TGTGCCAGCACGGGGGGGCAGGCAAGCAATCAGCCCCAGCATTTT

abundance: -
d_gene: TRBD1
v_gene: TRBV5-4
j_gene: TRBJ1-1
CDR3aa: CASSLVSGQHEAFF
CDR3nt: TGTGCCAGCAGCTTGGTCTCGGGACAGCATGAAGCTTTCTTT

abundance: -
d_gene: TRBD2
v_gene: TRBV27
j_gene: TRBJ2-1
CDR3aa: CASSFTSGIYNEQFF
CDR3nt: TGTGCCAGCAGTTTTACTAGCGGGATCTACAATGAGCAGTTCTTC

abundance: -
d_gene: TRBD1
v_gene: TRBV4-1
j_gene: TRBJ1-1
CDR3aa: CASSQSGTANTEAFF
CDR3nt: TGCGCCAGCAGCCAATCCGGGACAGCTAACACTGAAGCTTTCTTT

abundance: -
d_gene: TRBD1
v_gene: TRBV5-8
j_gene: TRBJ2-1
CDR3aa: CASSLLINRGGEQFF
CDR3nt: TGTGCCAGCAGCCTCCTGATCAACAGGGGCGGTGAGCAGTTCTTC

abundance: -
d_gene: TRBD1
v_gene: TRBV9
j_gene: TRBJ1-4
CDR3aa: CASSSQGGDEKLFF
CDR3nt: TGTGCCAGCAGCTCACAGGGGGGCGACGAAAAACTGTTTTTT

abundance: -
d_gene: -
v_gene: TRBV28
j_gene: TRBJ2-7
CDR3aa: CASSSRDSTYEQYF
CDR3nt: TGTGCCAGCAGTTCGCGGGACTCCACCTACGAGCAGTACTTC

abundance: -
d_gene: TRBD1
v_gene: TRBV28
j_gene: TRBJ1-3
CDR3aa: CASSSLDRGPPIYF
CDR3nt: TGTGCCAGCAGTTCCCTGGACAGGGGCCCACCCATATATTTT

abundance: -
d_gene: -
v_gene: TRBV6-1
j_gene: TRBJ1-1
CDR3aa: CASSEAPWGHGFMNTEAFF
CDR3nt: TGTGCCAGCAGTGAAGCGCCTTGGGGTCATGGTTTTATGAACACTGAAGCTTTCTTT